The next 13 T cell receptor beta chains were all read from a single sample in a study of PD-1 blockade in classical Hodgkin lymphoma. Each patient's relapse followed autologous stem cell transplantation, and brentuximab vedotin exposure varied. Method: immunoSEQ multiplex PCR; TCRdb's copy keeps in-frame clones and lacks some. The sample records more than 90,000 clones, roughly 90% being singletons. The sample here was peripheral blood mononuclear cells (PBMCs), taken before the second cycle of nivolumab. These receptors came from a human donor with classical Hodgkin lymphoma.

CDR3 nucleotides: TGTGCCAGCACCACCGGGACTTACAATGAGCAGTTCTTC. Translating it yields CASTTGTYNEQFF. The rearrangement links TRBV7-6 to TRBJ2-1; possibly TRBD2 for D (6 bases). This CDR3 has 13 amino acids. Trimming shortened V by 7 bases and J by 4 bases, and 11 bases separated the two germline ends. Germline V CDR1 and CDR2: SGHVS, FNYEAQ.

This clone is a singleton in its sample. The chain has TRBV6-4 and TRBJ1-6; D may be TRBD1 (5 bases). Looked up from germline, CDR1 is MRHNA and CDR2 is SNTAGT. There are 13 residues in the CDR3. The V and J ends lost 10 bases and 6 bases respectively, with 13 bases between them. The CDR3 region is CANPRGGNSPLHF. The CDR3 DNA reads as TGTGCCAACCCACGGGGGGGTAATTCACCCCTCCACTTT.

The chain joins TRBV5-1 to TRBJ2-3; no firm D call. The CDR3 is made up of 14 amino acids. V was clipped by 2 bases and J by 0 bases, with 7 bases between them. From germline, CDR1 is SGHRS and CDR2 YFSETQ. This chain's CDR3 is CASSFGKSTDTQYF. The CDR3 coding sequence is TGCGCCAGCAGCTTCGGCAAAAGCACAGATACGCAGTATTTT. Full variable domain (outside the CDR3, taken from reference TRBV5-1 and TRBJ2-3): KAGVTQTPRYLIKTRGQQVTLSCSPISGHRSVSWYQQTPGQGLQFLFEYFSETQRNKGNFPGRFSGRQFSNSRSEMNVSTLELGDSALYLCASSFGKSTDTQYFGPGTRLTVL.

The J gene is TRBJ2-7, the V gene TRBV19; 16 bases map to TRBD2. The trim removed 9 bases at V and 5 bases at J, leaving 16 bases unmatched. The CDR3 runs to 18 residues. CDR1 LNHDA and CDR2 SQIVND come from the germline V gene (reference sequence). The CDR3 sequence: CASSPGTSGGAWRDEQYF. The CDR3 bases are TGTGCCAGCAGCCCCGGGACTAGCGGGGGGGCCTGGAGGGACGAGCAGTACTTC.

This clone was found once. This rearrangement joins TRBV7-9 to TRBJ2-3; 11 nucleotides agree with TRBD2. The CDR3 runs 16 residues. V gave up 4 bases and J gave up 5 bases; unmatched junction bases: 8. CDR1 SEHNR and CDR2 FQNEAQ come from the germline V gene (reference sequence). The CDR3 nucleotides read TGTGCCAGCAGCTACATAGCGGGGGGGCCCTTAGATACGCAGTATTTT. This encodes CASSYIAGGPLDTQYF. The entire variable domain, with the rest obtained from reference TRBV7-9 and TRBJ2-3, is as follows: DTGVSQNPRHKITKRGQNVTFRCDPISEHNRLYWYRQTLGQGPEFLTYFQNEAQLEKSRLLSDRFSAERPKGSFSTLEIQRTEQGDSAMYLCASSYIAGGPLDTQYFGPGTRLTVL.

The V call is TRBV25-1, the J call TRBJ2-7, with 7 bases matching TRBD2. The CDR3 runs 14 residues. Trimming removed 2 bases from V and 4 bases from J; junction bases left unmatched: 5. CDR1 MGHDK and CDR2 SYGVNS come from the germline V gene. Written as DNA, the CDR3 is TGTGCCAGCAGTGAAGGTTGGGGAGGGTACGAGCAGTACTTC. Translation: CASSEGWGGYEQYF.

The chain carries TRBV5-1 and TRBJ2-3; 7 nucleotides align to TRBD1. The CDR3 runs to 16 residues. V gave up 3 bases and J gave up 4 bases; unmatched junction bases: 11. Germline V gene lookup returns CDR1 SGHRS and CDR2 YFSETQ. This CDR3 reads CASSSHRGGKADTQYF. Written as DNA, the CDR3 is TGCGCCAGCAGCTCCCACAGGGGTGGAAAGGCAGATACGCAGTATTTT. The full variable domain, in which reference TRBV5-1 and TRBJ2-3 provide the parts outside the CDR3, is KAGVTQTPRYLIKTRGQQVTLSCSPISGHRSVSWYQQTPGQGLQFLFEYFSETQRNKGNFPGRFSGRQFSNSRSEMNVSTLELGDSALYLCASSSHRGGKADTQYFGPGTRLTVL.

V is TRBV18 and J is TRBJ2-5; D is unresolved. The ends were cut back, 3 bases at V and 4 bases at J, with 9 bases in the middle. The CDR3 runs to 13 residues. Germline V CDR1 and CDR2: KGHSH, LQKENI. CDR3 in DNA: TGTGCCAGCTCACCGGCGCATGGAGAGACCCAGTACTTC. This gives the protein CASSPAHGETQYF. Together with reference TRBV18 and TRBJ2-5, the CDR3 gives the full variable domain: NAGVMQNPRHLVRRRGQEARLRCSPMKGHSHVYWYRQLPEEGLKFMVYLQKENIIDESGMPKERFSAEFPKEGPSILRIQQVVRGDSAAYFCASSPAHGETQYFGPGTRLLVL.

The V call is TRBV11-3, the J call TRBJ1-6, with D unresolved. Trimming removed 6 bases from V and 6 bases from J, with 15 bases in between. The CDR3 is made up of 15 amino acids. The V gene's germline CDR1 is SGHNT and CDR2 YENEEA. The CDR3 region is CASSRGGPGNSPLHF. The CDR3 DNA follows: TGTGCCAGCAGTCGCGGTGGACCGGGTAATTCACCCCTCCACTTT.

The rearrangement uses TRBV9 and TRBJ2-3, with D perhaps assigned TRBD1 or TRBD2 (6 bases each). This CDR3 is 18 amino acids long. Germline CDR1 SGDLS, CDR2 YYNGEE. V lost 0 bases to trimming and J lost 4 bases, with 21 bases between them. This CDR3 reads CASSVDLGFAGEADTQYF. DNA for the CDR3: TGTGCCAGCAGCGTAGATCTCGGATTCGCAGGGGAGGCAGATACGCAGTATTTT.

The chain has TRBV4-2 and TRBJ2-7; no reliable D call. Between the trimmed V and J ends, which lost 4 bases and 7 bases, there was a span of 20 bases. This CDR3 contains 15 residues. Per the germline V gene, CDR1 is LGHNA and CDR2 is YNFKEQ. This chain's CDR3 is CASSPHPVQTNEQYF. The CDR3 nucleotides read TGTGCCAGCAGCCCCCATCCCGTGCAGACCAATGAGCAGTACTTC.

The chain uses TRBV19 and TRBJ1-4; D is unclear. The CDR3 has 15 residues. Between the trimmed V and J ends, which lost 6 bases and 3 bases, there was a span of 14 bases. In germline, CDR1 is LNHDA, CDR2 SQIVND (reference sequence). This chain's CDR3 is CASSDRRRSNEKLFF. The CDR3 nucleotides read TGTGCCAGTAGCGATCGACGGCGATCTAATGAAAAACTGTTTTTT.

This chain uses TRBV28 with TRBJ2-2, with TRBD1 matching 7 bases. The CDR3 is 18 residues long. Germline CDR1 reads MDHEN; CDR2 reads SYDVKM. With V trimmed by 6 bases and J by 0 bases, 13 bases remained unmatched. CDR3: CASRGFGTEFSNTGELFF. Written as DNA, the CDR3 is TGTGCCAGCAGGGGCTTTGGGACAGAGTTTTCGAACACCGGGGAGCTGTTTTTT. The full variable domain, in which reference TRBV28 and TRBJ2-2 provide the parts outside the CDR3, is DVKVTQSSRYLVKRTGEKVFLECVQDMDHENMFWYRQDPGLGLRLIYFSYDVKMKEKGDIPEGYSVSREKKERFSLILESASTNQTSMYLCASRGFGTEFSNTGELFFGEGSRLTVL.